This T cell receptor (beta chain) was documented in a study of shared clonotypes between healthy human individuals (dated by TCRdb to 2020 to 2021). Notes on the research overall: Three men and two women, aged 18 to 49 years, made up the cohort. For each donor, three plates each were used for CD4 naive and CD4 memory, two plates were used for CD8 naive, and one plate was used for CD8 memory. To estimate repertoire size and how much clonotypes are shared between individuals, the study performed deep sequencing of blood TCR repertoires from a few healthy adults. To increase sequencing depth and limit assay-specific biases, different laboratories used diverse techniques to prepare libraries and sequence TCR repertoires. Per donor, leukapheresis produced somewhere between about 0.85 and 10 billion PBMCs.

TCR CDR3 regions were amplified from genomic DNA by multiplex PCR using the deep immunoSEQ assay. Extracted genomic DNA from each cell subset was spread evenly across all wells of several immunoSEQ 96-well plates, with each plate serving as a replicate. For sorted subsets, each replicate PCR was loaded with roughly 190 ng genomic DNA, equivalent to 32,000 or so T cell genomes. Purified libraries were quantified with a Qubit 3.0 fluorometer, sized on a Bioanalyzer 2100, and re-quantified with the KAPA Library Quantification kit. Every immunoSEQ 96-well plate was sequenced on a separate single-read 150-cycle Illumina NextSeq 550 flow cell. The authors processed their data as follows. Because the immunoSEQ output held only junctional sequences and lacked quality scores, the filtering could not match the filtering applied to full-length reads. To assign V/J genes and CDR3, sequences were annotated against IMGT germline references using PyIR, a Python wrapper for IgBLAST v1.9. Reads were filtered out if the reads had weak V/J assignments (E-value above 1e-6), no CDR3, stop codons, out-of-frame junctions, or ambiguous translated residues. A V3J clonotype was defined by an identical inferred V gene, J gene, and CDR3 amino acid sequence. Percentage overlap between repertoires was computed as shared unique clonotypes divided by the size of the smaller repertoire. RTK rarefaction, the Chao1 estimator, and Recon v2.1 estimates of unobserved clonotypes were used to assess repertoire richness. Generation probabilities for all TCRbeta clonotypes obtained by the gDNA method from several donors were computed using OLGA. This is the immuneACCESS table as TCRdb keeps it, with only in-frame sequences that have V and J called. A part of the clones is gone; compared with another copy, unresolved V genes explain less than half, and the rest is unexplained. The DNA was the basis for D and trimming; V, J and clone size are from that table. This sample comprises 2,500,000 or so clones, around nine tenths of them detected only once. The biggest ten clones account for around 0.14% of the sample.

The donors were healthy, HIV-negative adults with no recently reported acute infections or vaccinations. Every donor was a Caucasian adult residing in Nashville, Tennessee, USA. CD4+ T cells were enriched through magnetic negative selection, after which naive cells were positively selected on CD45RA and the remaining negative fraction served as the memory subset. Blood was obtained by leukapheresis, after which PBMCs were separated by Ficoll-Histopaque density gradient centrifugation and cryopreserved in liquid nitrogen vapor phase. Analytical flow cytometry was used to check the purity and quantity of each magnetically sorted T cell population. Genomic DNA was isolated from every sorted fraction and measured by UV absorbance on a Nanodrop 2000c. What the research found in general, with its limitations: The genetic and exposure-history diversity represented was limited by the small number of donors. Higher generation probabilities were observed for clonotypes shared by all four sorted-subset donors than for non-shared clonotypes. Rarefaction of sorted-subset datasets indicated incomplete sequencing despite the large sequencing depth. Estimated clonotype richness was generally larger for naive than for memory subsets. Only blood was sampled, and tissue TCR repertoires likely differ from those in blood. Pairwise subsampling led to the expectation that sequencing depth would affect the degree of clonotype sharing among donors. Across several donors, about 4.5% of naive CD4, roughly 3.4% of naive CD8, 2.3% of memory CD4, and approximately 0.4% of memory CD8 clonotypes were shared.

On this clone itself: Its cognate antigen has yet to be identified. There are no base qualities to consult, and no much larger clone falls within one base.

The origin of this receptor is a man between 18 and 35 years old in good health. Specimen: naive CD4+ T cells sorted from blood. The cell subset or site label corresponds to: CD45RA+ positively selected.

The bases are TGTGCCAGCAGCTCGCCGGGGTTGATCGGTTCCTACGAGCAGTACTTC. This yields the protein CASSSPGLIGSYEQYF. The chain employs TRBV7-2 and TRBJ2-7, and possibly TRBD2, on 5 matching bases. The germline V gene specifies SGHTA as CDR1 and FQGNSA as CDR2. The CDR3 contains 16 residues, cysteine and phenylalanine counted. The entry retains the CDR3 DNA only, 48 bases that are in frame from base 1. V loses 4 bases of germline sequence and J loses 1 base, and the interval between the two ends is 17 bases.